This entry lists 18 T cell receptor beta chains sequenced from one sample in a study of cytomegalovirus exposure and HLA in healthy donors (dated by TCRdb to 2015 to 2018). Receptor amplification or capture employed the immunoSEQ multiplex PCR assay. For the multiplex PCR, a mixture combining 60 forward primers for TCR Vbeta segments and 13 reverse primers for TCR Jbeta segments was used. Drawn from immuneACCESS, this table holds only the in-frame rearrangements with V and J called that TCRdb kept. Clones are partly lost; checked studies trace under half to an unresolved V gene and leave the rest unexplained. This sample gives tens of thousands of clones in total; around 81% of them show up just once. The ten largest account for around 6.3% of the sample. The sequenced sample was PBMCs. These receptors were collected from a man in his forties or fifties in good health and CMV-seronegative.

The chain uses TRBV7-9 and TRBJ2-7; D possibly corresponds to TRBD2 (5 bases). The CDR3 covers 15 residues. The V end lost 0 bases, the J end lost 4 bases, and 13 bases lay between the germline ends. Germline V gene lookup returns CDR1 SEHNR and CDR2 FQNEAQ (reference sequence). Here the CDR3 DNA reads TGTGCCAGCAGCTTAGCGCTGGGAGAGCGGTACGAGCAGTACTTC. This translates into CASSLALGERYEQYF.

J is TRBJ1-5 and V is TRBV10-2; the match to TRBD1 covers 9 bases. The CDR3 has 14 residues. The ends lost 6 bases at V and 7 bases at J; junction bases unmatched: 7. Germline values: CDR1 WSHSY, CDR2 SAAADI. CDR3 nucleotide sequence: TGCGCCAGCAGCTTCACAGGGGGCAGCCAGCCCCAGCATTTT. This translates into CASSFTGGSQPQHF.

Judged by abundance, this clone is medium-sized. This rearrangement joins TRBV7-3 to TRBJ1-1; D is undetermined. Trimming removed 7 bases at V and 0 bases at J, with 12 bases between. This CDR3 is 14 amino acids long. The germline V gene encodes CDR1 SGHTA and CDR2 FQGTGA. This CDR3 is CASTADGLNTEAFF. In nucleotides, the CDR3 is TGTGCCAGCACAGCGGACGGCCTGAACACTGAAGCTTTCTTT.

The chain couples TRBV14 to TRBJ2-3; 7 nucleotides align to TRBD2. Germline CDR1 reads SGHDN; CDR2 reads FVKESK. V lost 1 base, J lost 1 base, and 11 bases stayed unmatched. CDR3 length: 18 amino acids. The DNA of the CDR3 is TGTGCCAGCAGCCAAGGGACCCCGGGCGGGGGACGCACAGATACGCAGTATTTT. Encoded protein: CASSQGTPGGGRTDTQYF.

This chain links TRBV11-2 with TRBJ2-2; no firm D call. Trimming left V 5 bases short and J 5 bases short, with 6 bases between. The CDR3 is made up of 12 amino acids. In germline, CDR1 is SGHAT, CDR2 FQNNGV. Here the CDR3 DNA reads TGTGCCAGCAGCAATCCGACCGGGGAGCTGTTTTTT. Its translation: CASSNPTGELFF. Looking up the rest from reference TRBV11-2 and TRBJ2-2 gives the full variable domain: EAGVAQSPRYKIIEKRQSVAFWCNPISGHATLYWYQQILGQGPKLLIQFQNNGVVDDSQLPKDRFSAERLKGVDSTLKIQPAKLEDSAVYLCASSNPTGELFFGEGSRLTVL.

The chain couples TRBV6-5 to TRBJ1-1, with D possibly matching TRBD1 (5 bases). The CDR3 spans 12 residues. V lost 6 bases and J 6 bases, leaving 11 bases between the germline ends. Per germline, CDR1 MNHEY and CDR2 SVGAGI. As DNA, the CDR3 is TGTGCCAGCAGGGCAGGGTACCCTGAAGCTTTCTTT. Residues: CASRAGYPEAFF.

V is TRBV7-3 and J is TRBJ2-7, with 11 bases lining up with TRBD2. With V trimmed by 5 bases and J by 1 base, 1 base remained unmatched. Germline CDR1 is SGHTA and CDR2 is FQGTGA. This CDR3 has 14 residues. The CDR3 nucleotides are TGTGCCAGCAGCCTAGCGGGGGGATCCTACGAGCAGTACTTC. As protein: CASSLAGGSYEQYF. The full variable domain, with the rest looked up from reference TRBV7-3 and TRBJ2-7, is GAGVSQTPSNKVTEKGKYVELRCDPISGHTALYWYRQSLGQGPEFLIYFQGTGAADDSGLPNDRFFAVRPEGSVSTLKIQRTERGDSAVYLCASSLAGGSYEQYFGPGTRLTVT.

This clone has a single count. The gene calls are TRBV30 and TRBJ2-6; a weak D match, TRBD2 (7 bases). From germline, CDR1 is GTSNPN and CDR2 SVGIG (reference sequence). The CDR3 covers 17 residues. Trimming took 0 bases from V and 0 from J, leaving 12 bases between them. CDR3 sequence (DNA): TGTGCCTGGAGTGTAGGGGGGGCTTTCTCTGGGGCCAACGTCCTGACTTTC. It translates to CAWSVGGAFSGANVLTF.

The chain links TRBV2 to TRBJ1-2; D might be TRBD1 (6 bases). This CDR3 has 13 amino acids. Germline V gene sequence: CDR1 SNHLY, CDR2 FYNNEI. Trimming removed 6 bases from V and 5 bases from J, with 13 bases in between. DNA for the CDR3: TGTGCCAGCAGCCGAGGACAGAGTTATGGCTACACCTTC. Translation gives CASSRGQSYGYTF.

In this sample, this clone turned up a few times. The V and J genes are TRBV30 and TRBJ2-1; 12 bases fit TRBD1. Germline trimming cut 8 bases from V and 10 bases from J; bases unmatched to any gene: 6. CDR1 is GTSNPN, CDR2 SVGIG, per germline (reference sequence). The CDR3 covers 12 residues. DNA for the CDR3: TGTGCCGGGGGACAGGGGGCGGCGGAGCAGTTCTTC. It yields the protein CAGGQGAAEQFF.

The chain joins TRBV5-4 to TRBJ1-2; a possible D gene is TRBD1 (5 bases). CDR3 length: 14 amino acids. Germline V lookup: CDR1 SGHNT, CDR2 YYREEE (reference sequence). V was trimmed by 4 bases and J by 2 bases, leaving 12 bases between them. The CDR3 protein is CASSPSGENYGYTF. The CDR3 DNA sequence: TGTGCCAGCAGCCCGTCGGGGGAGAACTATGGCTACACCTTC. Supplemented by reference TRBV5-4 and TRBJ1-2, the full variable domain reads ETGVTQSPTHLIKTRGQQVTLRCSSQSGHNTVSWYQQALGQGPQFIFQYYREEENGRGNFPPRFSGLQFPNYSSELNVNALELDDSALYLCASSPSGENYGYTFGSGTRLTVV.

The rearrangement uses TRBV4-2 and TRBJ2-7; TRBD2 aligns across 11 bases. The CDR3 is 17 residues long. Germline V gives CDR1 LGHNA, CDR2 YNFKEQ. V shed 0 bases and J 3 bases; nucleotides not matched to a gene: 7. CDR3 sequence reads: CASSQDRGLADLYEQYF. The CDR3 nucleotides read TGTGCCAGCAGCCAAGATCGGGGACTAGCGGACCTCTACGAGCAGTACTTC.

This sequence joins TRBV27 and TRBJ1-1; unclear D gene. Trimming took 6 bases from V and 4 from J, leaving 9 bases between them. Germline V lookup: CDR1 MNHEY, CDR2 SMNVEV (reference sequence). The CDR3 is made up of 12 amino acids. CDR3 DNA sequence: TGTGCCAGCAGCCAAGCAGGCACTGAAGCTTTCTTT. Protein sequence: CASSQAGTEAFF.

The V gene is TRBV5-1, the J gene TRBJ2-2; 7 bases agree with TRBD2. The CDR3 has 15 residues. Germline CDR1 and CDR2: SGHRS and YFSETQ. The junction had 4 bases not matched to a gene; V was cut back by 0 bases and J by 5 bases. This CDR3 reads CASSLASGGTGELFF. CDR3 nucleotide sequence: TGCGCCAGCAGCTTGGCATCGGGAGGAACCGGGGAGCTGTTTTTT. Full variable domain (outside the CDR3, taken from reference TRBV5-1 and TRBJ2-2): KAGVTQTPRYLIKTRGQQVTLSCSPISGHRSVSWYQQTPGQGLQFLFEYFSETQRNKGNFPGRFSGRQFSNSRSEMNVSTLELGDSALYLCASSLASGGTGELFFGEGSRLTVL.

The chain has TRBV5-1 and TRBJ2-3; TRBD2 matches at 12 bases. V was pared by 0 bases and J by 2 bases, with 7 bases of the junction left unmatched. Per germline, CDR1 SGHRS and CDR2 YFSETQ. There are 18 residues in the CDR3. The CDR3 region has the DNA TGCGCCAGCAGCTTGGCTAGGACTAGCGGGGAGATCACAGATACGCAGTATTTT. Translation: CASSLARTSGEITDTQYF.

V and J are TRBV5-6 and TRBJ2-2, with 7 bases identical to TRBD1. This CDR3 comprises 16 residues. V dropped 4 bases and J dropped 1; count of bases not matched to a gene: 7. Germline V CDR1 and CDR2: SGHDT, YYEEEE. The CDR3 sequence is CASSHGQALNTGELFF. CDR3 nucleotides: TGTGCCAGCAGCCATGGACAGGCCCTGAACACCGGGGAGCTGTTTTTT.

The chain employs TRBV4-2 and TRBJ2-7, with D tentatively TRBD2 (6 bases). Trimming took 4 bases from V and 3 from J, leaving 25 bases between them. CDR1 and CDR2 from the germline V gene are LGHNA and YNFKEQ. The CDR3 sequence is 18 residues long. Here the CDR3 reads CASSPSKVWTTNNYEQYF. CDR3 DNA sequence: TGTGCCAGCAGCCCGAGCAAGGTTTGGACTACAAATAACTACGAGCAGTACTTC.

The chain uses TRBV4-2 and TRBJ1-1, with TRBD1 matching over 9 bases. Germline-derived CDR1 and CDR2 are LGHNA and YNFKEQ. The CDR3 has 15 amino acids. The V gene end was trimmed by 1 base and the J gene end by 0 bases; junction bases not matched to a gene: 0. The CDR3 DNA is TGTGCCAGCAGCCAAGGGGACAGGGTGAACACTGAAGCTTTCTTT. Its protein product is CASSQGDRVNTEAFF.